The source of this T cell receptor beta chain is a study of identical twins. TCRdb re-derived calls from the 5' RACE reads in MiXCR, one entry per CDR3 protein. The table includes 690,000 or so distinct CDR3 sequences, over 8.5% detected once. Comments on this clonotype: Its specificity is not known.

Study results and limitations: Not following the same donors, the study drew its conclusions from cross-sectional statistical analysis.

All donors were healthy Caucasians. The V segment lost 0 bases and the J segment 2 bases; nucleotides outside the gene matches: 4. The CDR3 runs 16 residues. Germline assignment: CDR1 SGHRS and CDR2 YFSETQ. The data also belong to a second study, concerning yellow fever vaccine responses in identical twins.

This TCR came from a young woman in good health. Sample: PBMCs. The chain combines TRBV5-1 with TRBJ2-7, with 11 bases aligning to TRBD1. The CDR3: CASSLAGTGGTYEQYF. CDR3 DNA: TGCGCCAGCAGCTTGGCCGGGACAGGGGGAACCTACGAGCAGTACTTC.